This entry describes one T cell receptor (beta chain). This entry comes from a study of cytomegalovirus exposure and HLA in healthy donors. The CDR3 is 19 amino acids. The PCR made use of 60 Vbeta and 13 Jbeta primers. Only in-frame clones appear in the TCRdb table, and some are missing; sequencing was by immunoSEQ multiplex PCR. The top ten clones hold 0.2% to 0.25% of a sample with 200,000 to 250,000 clones, about 85% of them seen once. The source of this sequence is a girl aged 2-10 years in good health and CMV-seronegative. This chain joins TRBV21-1 and TRBJ2-3; the table's D call of TRBD2 was not tested on the DNA. TRBV21-1 is a recognized pseudogene. The sequencing input was PBMCs. The CDR3 bases are TGTGCCAGCAGCAAACCGGGACTAGCGGGAGGTGGAGACACAGATACGCAGTATTTT. This codes for CASSKPGLAGGGDTDTQYF.